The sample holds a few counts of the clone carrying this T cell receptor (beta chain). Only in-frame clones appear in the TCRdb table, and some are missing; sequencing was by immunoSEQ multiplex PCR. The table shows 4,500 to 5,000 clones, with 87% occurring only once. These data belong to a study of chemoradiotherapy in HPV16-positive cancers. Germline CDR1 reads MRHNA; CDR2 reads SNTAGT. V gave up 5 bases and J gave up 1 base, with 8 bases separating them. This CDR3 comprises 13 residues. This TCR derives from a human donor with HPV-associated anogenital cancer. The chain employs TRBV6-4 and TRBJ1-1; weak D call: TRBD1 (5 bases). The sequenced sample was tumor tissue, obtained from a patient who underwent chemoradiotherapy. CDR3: CASSPTANTEAFF. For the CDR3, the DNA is TGTGCCAGCAGTCCGACAGCGAACACTGAAGCTTTCTTT.